The sequence of this TCR beta chain was determined in a study of CXCR3-negative and CXCR3-positive naive CD8 T cells. General study results and limits: Comparison of naive cells showed more hydrophobic TRB CDR3s in CXCR3-positive than in CXCR3-negative naive cells. TCR interaction strength was inferred from TRB CDR3 physicochemistry, as CD5 matched across naive subsets.

The CDR3 contains 17 residues. CDR1 MNHEY and CDR2 SVGEGT come from the germline V gene. With regard to this clonotype: Its antigen is not identified.

UMI-labeled TRB cDNA libraries were prepared by 5' RACE. No DNA is given; TCRdb re-called the 5' RACE reads and lists each CDR3 protein once. The record lists about 120,000 distinct CDR3 sequences, of which the ten most abundant hold 0.5% to 0.7%. Sequenced: naive CXCR3+ CD8+ T cells from blood. This sample's subset: CD45RO-CCR7+CD27+CD95- naive CD8+ T cells expressing CXCR3 (TNR3+). The V call is TRBV6-2 or TRBV6-3, the J call TRBJ1-1; TCRdb designates TRBD1, a call that cannot be tested without DNA. This sequence originates from a human donor in good health. Some clones in this sample may be carry-over from other donors' samples. Here the CDR3 reads CASRTLGQGAGRPEAFF.